Below are 20 T cell receptor beta chains sequenced from a single sample in a study of blood T cell repertoires in COVID-19. Assay used: immunoSEQ multiplex PCR; TCRdb lists only in-frame clones, some missing. Among fewer than 110,000 clones, 89% were seen once, and the ten largest hold roughly 4.9%. The sample taken for sequencing was peripheral blood. The receptors come from a man aged 40-55 years with active or convalescent COVID-19.

The V gene is TRBV18, the J gene TRBJ2-2, with TRBD1 matching over 7 bases. CDR1 is KGHSH and CDR2 is LQKENI in the germline V gene. The CDR3 covers 14 residues. V shed 0 bases, J shed 5 bases, and the junction held 0 bases outside the gene matches. The CDR3 DNA is TGTGCCAGCTCACCACCGACAGGGACCGGGGAGCTGTTTTTT. Translating gives CASSPPTGTGELFF.

This clone was counted only a few times. The chain combines TRBV3-1 (or the pseudogene TRBV3-2) with TRBJ1-3; D unresolved. V was trimmed by 1 base and J by 3 bases, leaving 7 bases between them. The germline V gene encodes CDR1 LGHDT and CDR2 YNNKEL (reference sequence). The CDR3 is 14 amino acids. The CDR3 nucleotides are TGTGCCAGCAGCCAAGTAGAGGTTGGAAACACCATATATTTT. Amino acids: CASSQVEVGNTIYF.

V usage is TRBV4-3 and J usage is TRBJ2-3; TRBD2 agrees at 10 bases. The V gene end was trimmed by 5 bases and the J gene end by 2 bases; junction bases not matched to a gene: 7. This CDR3 is 16 amino acids long. CDR1 is LGHNA, CDR2 YSLEER, per germline. As DNA, the CDR3 is TGCGCCAGCAGCGTAGACGGGACTAGCGCCACAGATACGCAGTATTTT. This translates into CASSVDGTSATDTQYF.

This chain connects TRBV30 to TRBJ2-1; TRBD2 matches at 8 bases. V was pared by 6 bases and J by 3 bases, with 10 bases of the junction left unmatched. This CDR3 contains 15 residues. Per germline, CDR1 GTSNPN and CDR2 SVGIG (reference sequence). Here the CDR3 reads CACHITGGSYNEQFF. CDR3 sequence (DNA): TGTGCCTGTCATATCACGGGAGGGAGCTACAATGAGCAGTTCTTC. The full variable domain, its missing parts supplied by reference TRBV30 and TRBJ2-1, is SQTIHQWPATLVQPVGSPLSLECTVEGTSNPNLYWYRQAAGRGLQLLFYSVGIGQISSEVPQNLSASRPQDRQFILSSKKLLLSDSGFYLCACHITGGSYNEQFFGPGTRLTVL.

For the CDR3, the DNA is TGTGCCAGCAGTGAAGCGACAGCCTACAATGAGCAGTTCTTC. Translating gives CASSEATAYNEQFF. The genes are TRBV7-9 and TRBJ2-1; D may be TRBD1 (5 bases). Germline V CDR1 and CDR2: SEHNR, FQNEAQ (reference sequence). The CDR3 is 14 amino acids. V lost 6 bases, J lost 2 bases, and 11 bases lay in between.

The V call is TRBV6-1, the J call TRBJ2-7, with TRBD2 as a possible D gene (7 bases). Looked up from germline, CDR1 is MNHNS and CDR2 is SASEGT. Trimming cost V 3 bases and J 7 bases, with 16 bases left between them. This CDR3 spans 14 amino acids. The CDR3 nucleotides read TGTGCCAGCAGTGAGGACGGGGGGCGACGGGAGCAGTACTTC. The encoded protein is CASSEDGGRREQYF.

The CDR3 nucleotides read TGTGCCAGCAGCCTCAGCGGGAGTACAAATGAGCAGTTCTTC. Translated, it gives CASSLSGSTNEQFF. The V and J genes are TRBV5-6 and TRBJ2-1; the match to TRBD2 covers 8 bases. Trimming removed 4 bases from V and 7 bases from J; junction bases left unmatched: 7. Germline loops: CDR1 SGHDT, CDR2 YYEEEE. The CDR3 consists of 14 residues.

This rearrangement joins TRBV27 to TRBJ2-3; no firm D call. The V end was cut by 3 bases, the J end by 4 bases, with 11 bases between. CDR3 length: 14 amino acids. CDR1 and CDR2 (germline): MNHEY, SMNVEV (reference sequence). CDR3 loop: CASSFAVTPDTQYF. The CDR3 DNA reads as TGTGCCAGCAGTTTTGCGGTTACCCCAGATACGCAGTATTTT.

The chain recombines TRBV6-6 with TRBJ1-1; D is unclear. Germline-derived CDR1 and CDR2 are MNHNY and SVGAGI (reference sequence). V lost 7 bases and J lost 5, with 8 bases in between. CDR3 size: 11 residues. CDR3 protein: CASKLITEAFF. For the CDR3, the DNA is TGTGCCAGCAAGCTCATAACTGAAGCTTTCTTT.

This clone was recorded once. The CDR3 DNA reads TGTGCCAGCAGCGTTGAGGCTAGCGGGAGGGACGCGAACACCGGGGAGCTGTTTTTT. As protein: CASSVEASGRDANTGELFF. The chain is built from TRBV9 and TRBJ2-2, with 12 bases aligning to TRBD2. The germline gives CDR1 SGDLS, CDR2 YYNGEE. J gave up 0 bases and V 2 bases, and 8 bases lay outside the gene matches. This CDR3 has 19 residues.

The chain joins TRBV12-2 to TRBJ2-7; the table's D gene call, TRBD2, was not cross checked with the DNA. TRBV12-2 corresponds to a pseudogene. CDR3 size: 15 residues. The CDR3 DNA reads as TGTGCAAGTCGGACGGGGGTAGTCGGTGGGCACGAGCAGTACTTC. It codes for CASRTGVVGGHEQYF.

V and J are TRBV7-9 and TRBJ1-1; D call uncertain. Looked up from germline, CDR1 is SEHNR and CDR2 is FQNEAQ (reference sequence). The V end was cut by 8 bases, the J end by 1 base, with 11 bases between. The CDR3 extends over 13 amino acids. CDR3 in amino acids: CASSPQTNTEAFF. Here the CDR3 DNA reads TGTGCCAGCTCTCCACAGACGAACACTGAAGCTTTCTTT. Drawing the rest from reference TRBV7-9 and TRBJ1-1, the complete variable domain is DTGVSQNPRHKITKRGQNVTFRCDPISEHNRLYWYRQTLGQGPEFLTYFQNEAQLEKSRLLSDRFSAERPKGSFSTLEIQRTEQGDSAMYLCASSPQTNTEAFFGQGTRLTVV.

The sample holds one count of this clone. The J gene is TRBJ1-2, the V gene TRBV5-1; D might be TRBD1 (6 bases). V lost 0 bases, J lost 13 bases, and 16 bases lay in between. CDR3 length: 13 residues. CDR1 is SGHRS, CDR2 YFSETQ, per germline. The CDR3 sequence: CASSLVVTGSPTF. The CDR3 DNA reads TGCGCCAGCAGCTTGGTAGTAACAGGGTCCCCCACCTTC. Filled out from reference TRBV5-1 and TRBJ1-2, the complete variable domain reads KAGVTQTPRYLIKTRGQQVTLSCSPISGHRSVSWYQQTPGQGLQFLFEYFSETQRNKGNFPGRFSGRQFSNSRSEMNVSTLELGDSALYLCASSLVVTGSPTFGSGTRLTVV.

The chain carries TRBV7-3 and TRBJ2-3; D might be TRBD2 (5 bases). Germline V gene data show CDR1 as SGHTA and CDR2 as FQGTGA. Trimming took off 2 bases at V and 2 bases at J, with 11 bases between the two ends. The CDR3 length is 15 residues. This CDR3 is CASSLSGKFTDTQYF. In nucleotides, the CDR3 is TGTGCCAGCAGCTTATCGGGAAAGTTCACAGATACGCAGTATTTT. Together with reference TRBV7-3 and TRBJ2-3, the CDR3 gives the full variable domain: GAGVSQTPSNKVTEKGKYVELRCDPISGHTALYWYRQSLGQGPEFLIYFQGTGAADDSGLPNDRFFAVRPEGSVSTLKIQRTERGDSAVYLCASSLSGKFTDTQYFGPGTRLTVL.

The genes are TRBV9 and TRBJ2-6; TRBD1 matches 7 bases. The CDR3 covers 18 residues. The trim removed 0 bases at V and 0 bases at J, leaving 6 bases unmatched. Germline V gives CDR1 SGDLS, CDR2 YYNGEE. The CDR3, as DNA: TGTGCCAGCAGCGTAGCGGGACAGCTCCGCTCTGGGGCCAACGTCCTGACTTTC. Translated, it gives CASSVAGQLRSGANVLTF.

The gene calls are TRBV18 and TRBJ1-2, with D uncertain. The CDR3 consists of 13 residues. The germline gives CDR1 KGHSH, CDR2 LQKENI. V dropped 1 base and J dropped 2 bases, with 5 bases sitting between them. In nucleotides, the CDR3 is TGTGCCAGCTCACCACATACAAACTATGGCTACACCTTC. This sequence encodes CASSPHTNYGYTF.

V gene TRBV7-3 combines with J gene TRBJ2-2; D may be TRBD1 (5 bases). Germline assignment: CDR1 SGHTA and CDR2 FQGTGA. Deletions cut 7 bases from V and 2 bases from J, with 11 bases between. The CDR3 contains 14 residues. Written as DNA, the CDR3 is TGTGCCAGCAAGTTAGGGGTAAACACCGGGGAGCTGTTTTTT. This translates into CASKLGVNTGELFF.

The chain links TRBV7-2 to TRBJ2-5; D possibly corresponds to TRBD1 (5 bases). Germline V gene data show CDR1 as SGHTA and CDR2 as FQGNSA. CDR3 length equals 14 residues. V lost 1 base and J 5 bases, leaving 11 bases between the germline ends. The DNA for the CDR3 is TGTGCCAGCAGCTTAGGGCAGGGTTTCGAGACCCAGTACTTC. It specifies CASSLGQGFETQYF.

V is TRBV7-2 and J is TRBJ2-2, with 7 bases matching TRBD2. Trimming removed 1 base from V and 1 base from J; junction bases left unmatched: 3. The CDR3 spans 16 residues. Germline V gene lookup returns CDR1 SGHTA and CDR2 FQGNSA. The CDR3 sequence is CASSLGASGNTGELFF. CDR3 nucleotide sequence: TGTGCCAGCAGCTTAGGGGCTAGCGGGAACACCGGGGAGCTGTTTTTT.

The gene calls are TRBV7-3 and TRBJ1-2, with 10 positions matching TRBD1. CDR3 length equals 14 residues. Trimming removed 5 bases from V and 7 bases from J; junction bases left unmatched: 7. The germline CDR1 and CDR2 sequences are SGHTA and FQGTGA. The CDR3 nucleotides read TGTGCCAGCAGCGCGGGGACAGGGGACACTGGCTACACCTTC. Translated: CASSAGTGDTGYTF.